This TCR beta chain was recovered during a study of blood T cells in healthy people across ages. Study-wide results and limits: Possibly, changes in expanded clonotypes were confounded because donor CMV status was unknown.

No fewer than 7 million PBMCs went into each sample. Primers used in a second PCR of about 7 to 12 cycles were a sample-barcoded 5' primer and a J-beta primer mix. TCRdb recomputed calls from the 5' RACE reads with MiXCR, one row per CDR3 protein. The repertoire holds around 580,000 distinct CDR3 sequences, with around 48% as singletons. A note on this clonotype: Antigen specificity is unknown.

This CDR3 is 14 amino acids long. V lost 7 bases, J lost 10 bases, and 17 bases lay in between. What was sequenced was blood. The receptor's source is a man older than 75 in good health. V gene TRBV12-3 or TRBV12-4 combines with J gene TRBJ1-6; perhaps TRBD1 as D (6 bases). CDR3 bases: TGTGCCAGCACCTCGGCCGGGGGCATCTCACCCCTCCACTTT. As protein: CASTSAGGISPLHF.